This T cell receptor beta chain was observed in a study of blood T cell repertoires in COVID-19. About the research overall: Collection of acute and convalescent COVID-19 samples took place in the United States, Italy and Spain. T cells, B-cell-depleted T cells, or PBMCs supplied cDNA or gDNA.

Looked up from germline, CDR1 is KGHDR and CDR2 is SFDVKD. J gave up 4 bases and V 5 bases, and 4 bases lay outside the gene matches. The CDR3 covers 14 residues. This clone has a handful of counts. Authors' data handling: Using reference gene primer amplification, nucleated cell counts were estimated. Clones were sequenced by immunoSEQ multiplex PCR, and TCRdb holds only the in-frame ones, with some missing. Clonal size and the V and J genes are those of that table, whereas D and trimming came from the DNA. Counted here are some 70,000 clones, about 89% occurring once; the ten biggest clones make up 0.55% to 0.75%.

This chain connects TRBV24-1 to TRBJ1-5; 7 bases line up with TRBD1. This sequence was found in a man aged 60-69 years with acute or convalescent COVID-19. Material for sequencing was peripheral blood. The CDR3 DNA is TGTGCCACCAGTGGAGGGGGCTCGAATCAGCCCCAGCATTTT. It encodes CATSGGGSNQPQHF.